A selection of T cell receptor beta chains follows, all from one sample in a study of T cell responses to AZD1222 COVID-19 vaccine. The protocol was immunoSEQ multiplex PCR, while the TCRdb copy is restricted to in-frame clones and leaves out a portion. This repertoire shows some 150,000 clones, approximately 90% found once; its top ten account for 1.5% to 2%. This specimen was peripheral blood, taken on day 0 of AZD1222 vaccination. The receptors were sampled from an adult in good health. The CDR3 runs from the conserved cysteine through the conserved F or W. The D gene is left open where the match is weak. Clone size appears in some rows only: once, few, many, or a class for an expanded clone.

D	V	size	J	DNA	CDR3
TRBD1	TRBV3-1/TRBV3-2	-	TRBJ1-1	TGTGCCAGCAGCCAAGCCCAAGACAGGGGAACTGAAGCTTTCTTT	CASSQAQDRGTEAFF
-	TRBV7-6	-	TRBJ2-7	TGTGCCAGCAGCCCCAAGGGAACATTTCACGAGCAGTACTTC	CASSPKGTFHEQYF
-	TRBV7-8	-	TRBJ2-1	TGTGCCAGCAGTACCGCCGGCGGGGCAGGCGCCTACAATGAGCAGTTCTTC	CASSTAGGAGAYNEQFF
-	TRBV29-1	-	TRBJ2-1	TGCAGCGTAACCCCAGGGGTTGCAGCCTACAATGAGCAGTTCTTC	CSVTPGVAAYNEQFF
-	TRBV9	-	TRBJ1-6	TGTGCCAGCAGCCTGAGGGAAGGAACCAGGGGTTCCTATAATTCACCCCTCCACTTT	CASSLREGTRGSYNSPLHF
-	TRBV7-9	-	TRBJ2-7	TGTGCCAGCATCCGGAAGGGGAGGAACGAGCAGTACTTC	CASIRKGRNEQYF
-	TRBV7-3	-	TRBJ1-2	TGTGCCAGCAGCCCCCAGGGTAATTATGGCTACACCTTC	CASSPQGNYGYTF
-	TRBV7-9	-	TRBJ2-4	TGTGCCAGCAGCTTAGGTGCTAGTGTCAAAAACATTCAGTACTTC	CASSLGASVKNIQYF
-	TRBV30	-	TRBJ1-3	TGTGCCTGGAGTGTCGGGGGGAGCATTGGAAACACCATATATTTT	CAWSVGGSIGNTIYF
-	TRBV7-2	-	TRBJ2-2	TGTGCCAGCAGCTTAGAGAGCCAGATTAACACCGGGGAGCTGTTTTTT	CASSLESQINTGELFF
TRBD1	TRBV6-4	-	TRBJ1-1	TGTGCCAGCACCGCGACAGGGGACTCAGCTGAAGCTTTCTTT	CASTATGDSAEAFF
-	TRBV4-1	-	TRBJ2-6	TGCGCCAGCAGCCCCGTCCCGGCCGGGGCCAACGTCCTGACTTTC	CASSPVPAGANVLTF
-	TRBV12-3/TRBV12-4	-	TRBJ1-1	TGTGCCAGCAGTTATCCGAACACTGAAGCTTTCTTT	CASSYPNTEAFF
TRBD1	TRBV29-1	-	TRBJ1-1	TGCAGCGACCTGGGACAGGGGAACACTGAAGCTTTCTTT	CSDLGQGNTEAFF
-	TRBV6-5	-	TRBJ2-3	TGTGCCAGCAATGGCGGGGGCGACACAGATACGCAGTATTTT	CASNGGGDTDTQYF
-	TRBV5-1	-	TRBJ2-3	TGCGCCAGCAGCCCGGCGGGCACAGATACGCAGTATTTT	CASSPAGTDTQYF
-	TRBV28	-	TRBJ1-4	TGTGCCAGCAGACCGGGCTTGGAAAAACTGTTTTTT	CASRPGLEKLFF
-	TRBV5-1	-	TRBJ1-1	TGCGCCAGCAGCCAGTCTACAGTGAACACTGAAGCTTTCTTT	CASSQSTVNTEAFF
-	TRBV15	-	TRBJ1-1	TGTGCCACCAGCAGAGACGGGGGGCCGAGGACTGAAGCTTTCTTT	CATSRDGGPRTEAFF
TRBD2	TRBV7-9	once	TRBJ2-3	TGTGCCAGCAGCCTCCCCTTTCGACTAGCGGGAGCGCACGATACGCAGTATTTT	CASSLPFRLAGAHDTQYF
TRBD2	TRBV19	-	TRBJ2-3	TGTGCCAGTAACATAGCGGGCCCCACAGATACGCAGTATTTT	CASNIAGPTDTQYF
-	TRBV19	-	TRBJ1-3	TGTGCCAGTAGTAATGAGCAGGGTTCTGGAAACACCATATATTTT	CASSNEQGSGNTIYF
TRBD1	TRBV29-1	few	TRBJ2-7	TGCAGCGCCCGGGACAGGGCCACCTACGAGCAGTACTTC	CSARDRATYEQYF
-	TRBV5-1	-	TRBJ1-6	TGCGCCAGCACCCGGGACATGCCAAATTCACCCCTCCACTTT	CASTRDMPNSPLHF
TRBD2	TRBV19	-	TRBJ2-1	TGTGCCAGTAGTATAGGGGCGGGGGGGCCCGTATACAATGAGCAGTTCTTC	CASSIGAGGPVYNEQFF
-	TRBV10-3	-	TRBJ1-5	TGTGCCATCAGTGAGAATAGCAATCAGCCCCAGCATTTT	CAISENSNQPQHF
-	TRBV5-1	-	TRBJ1-2	TGCGCCAGCAGCTTAACCACGACTCCCTATGGCTACACCTTC	CASSLTTTPYGYTF
-	TRBV18	once	TRBJ2-5	TGTGCCAGCTCACCAAGCCAGACCCAGTACTTC	CASSPSQTQYF
TRBD1	TRBV4-2	-	TRBJ1-3	TGTGCCAGCAGCCAAGTGACAGGGTCTGGAAACACCATATATTTT	CASSQVTGSGNTIYF
-	TRBV20-1	-	TRBJ1-5	TGCAGTGCTAGTTACAGCAGCAATCAGCCCCAGCATTTT	CSASYSSNQPQHF
-	TRBV6-1	-	TRBJ2-6	TGTGCCAGCAGTGAAGAAGGGGTCGGGGCCAACGTCCTGACTTTC	CASSEEGVGANVLTF
TRBD2	TRBV18	-	TRBJ2-1	TGTGCCAGCTCACCGGGACTAGCGGGGGGGCCAGGGCAGTTCTTC	CASSPGLAGGPGQFF
-	TRBV14	once	TRBJ1-1	TGTGCCCTCGAGTTAGGCGGGTTGACATCCGGGGCTGAAGCTTTCTTT	CALELGGLTSGAEAFF
-	TRBV24-1	-	TRBJ2-2	TGTGCCACCAGTTCCCCTGGGGGGACCGGGGAGCTGTTTTTT	CATSSPGGTGELFF
-	TRBV13	-	TRBJ2-1	TGTGCCAGCAGCTTAAAAGCCCGGGGTGCACCCGGCAGTAGTGAGCAGTTCTTC	CASSLKARGAPGSSEQFF
TRBD1	TRBV2	-	TRBJ1-2	TGTGCCAGCACCGGGACAGGACGGCTTATAGGTGGCTACACCTTC	CASTGTGRLIGGYTF
-	TRBV9	-	TRBJ2-7	TGTGCCAGCAGCGTAGGGACAGTTGGGCCCTACGAGCAGTACTTC	CASSVGTVGPYEQYF
TRBD2	TRBV4-1	-	TRBJ2-1	TGCGCCAGCAGCCAAGTACGGGGGGGAGGAAATGAGCAGTTCTTC	CASSQVRGGGNEQFF
-	TRBV27	-	TRBJ2-7	TGTGCCAGCAGTCTCTGGCCAGAATACGAGCAGTACTTC	CASSLWPEYEQYF
TRBD1	TRBV2	-	TRBJ1-5	TGTGCCAGCAGTGCTCTAGTACGTAGGGACAGGTCGGATCAGCCCCAGCATTTT	CASSALVRRDRSDQPQHF